This T cell receptor (beta chain) was identified in a study of blood T cells in healthy people across ages. Of note for this clonotype: Possible read error: a much larger clone is one base away.

A second about 6 to 12 cycle PCR used barcoded and J-beta primers. TCRdb passed the 5' RACE reads through MiXCR, listing each CDR3 protein once. The table has 630,000 or so distinct CDR3 sequences, about 30% seen once; the top ten hold around 16%. The receptor's source is an elderly woman in good health. The sequencing sample was made of blood.

CDR3 protein: CASSQGLVYEQYF. The CDR3 DNA sequence: TGTGCCAGCTCCCAGGGTCTTGTCTACGAGCAGTACTTC. V and J are TRBV6-5 and TRBJ2-7, with TRBD1 as a possible D gene (5 bases). CDR3 size: 13 residues. V was pared by 8 bases and J by 3 bases, with 14 bases between. Germline lookup yields CDR1 MNHEY and CDR2 SVGAGI.